This is a list of T cell receptor beta chains from one sample in a study of blood T cells in healthy people across ages. TCRdb processed the 5' RACE reads anew with MiXCR; each CDR3 protein has one entry. This sample has 540,000 or so distinct CDR3 sequences, with nearly 25% found just once. These same data were also listed under a study on T cells of mothers and their children.

The source material was blood. The receptors come from a boy aged 5-17 years in good health. Each CDR3 is given with its conserved first and last residue. The size of a clone is reported for some rows only, either as once, few or many, or as a class for expanded clones.

clone size	J gene	V gene	CDR3 protein
few	TRBJ2-7	TRBV28	CASTSLRESYEQYF
.	TRBJ2-5	TRBV28	CASRPEPPAGGVLEQYF
.	TRBJ2-7	TRBV6-2/TRBV6-3	CASSLLPGPIYEQYF
few	TRBJ2-3	TRBV29-1	CSSDIGTDTQYF
once	TRBJ2-5	TRBV29-1	CSVEGLQQVQETQYF
many	TRBJ1-6	TRBV18	CASSLGQGDNSPLHF
.	TRBJ2-4	TRBV12-3/TRBV12-4	CASSLGSLNIQYF
few	TRBJ2-6	TRBV3-1	CASSPHGGGLSGANVLTF
few	TRBJ2-3	TRBV27	CASSFMRGGTDTQYF
.	.	TRBV11-2	CASSFSPAQETQYF
.	TRBJ2-3	TRBV3-1	CASSHVEEDTQYF
few	TRBJ2-5	TRBV4-3	CASSQGQGQQETQYF
many	TRBJ2-5	TRBV28	CASSLGGIETQYF
few	TRBJ2-4	TRBV11-2	CASSSDGQLAKNIQYF
.	TRBJ1-3	TRBV13	CASSLRDHGSGNTIYF
.	TRBJ1-2	TRBV12-3/TRBV12-4	CASSSDRGIYGYTF
.	TRBJ2-3	TRBV5-1	CASSAPGSTDAQYF
.	TRBJ1-1	TRBV4-1	CASSQGTDMNTEAFF
.	TRBJ2-5	TRBV7-6	CASGSLGVVETQYF
few	TRBJ1-1	TRBV12-3/TRBV12-4	CASSLRRGQGVTWDTEAFF
few	TRBJ2-5	TRBV27	CASSISGGPPQETQYF
.	.	TRBV7-9	CASSLSSQGRHEQYF
.	TRBJ2-1	TRBV12-3/TRBV12-4	CASSSRRPAGAGNEQFF
.	TRBJ2-5	TRBV5-1	CASSSGTSGGQKTQYF
many	TRBJ2-2	TRBV29-1	CSATVPNTGELFF
.	TRBJ2-5	TRBV6-2/TRBV6-3	CASRQGTKTQYF
many	TRBJ2-5	TRBV7-6	CASSSRTGQETQYF
.	.	TRBV20-1	CSADYIGYNEQFF
few	TRBJ2-3	TRBV29-1	CSAGQGNTDTQYF
many	TRBJ1-1	TRBV29-1	CSVSRVGTEAFF
few	TRBJ2-7	TRBV15	CATSRDKVYEQYF
.	TRBJ2-5	TRBV27	CASSLGTSGRAKTQYF
.	TRBJ2-5	TRBV6-5	CASRLLAGGQETQYF
.	TRBJ2-7	TRBV29-1	CSVEALSGQGYEQYF
few	.	TRBV2	CASSLERPPYNEQFF
few	TRBJ2-7	TRBV5-1	CASRRSGGPSYEQYF
.	TRBJ2-2	TRBV7-6	CASSLIPGGTGELFF
.	TRBJ2-5	TRBV29-1	CSVMDRRYQETQYF
.	TRBJ2-3	TRBV5-1	CASSFQFVEREGTDTQYF
few	TRBJ1-5	TRBV28	CASSYSQRLNQPQHF
few	TRBJ2-1	TRBV20-1	CSARHPRGFYNEQFF
.	TRBJ1-2	TRBV19	CASSMSTGGNTF
few	TRBJ1-4	TRBV6-5	CASSYWRGEKLFF
few	TRBJ1-1	TRBV14	CASSQELLMNTEAFF
many	TRBJ2-5	TRBV7-9	CASSPGGKETQYF
few	TRBJ1-5	TRBV9	CASSVGIGQPQHF
.	.	TRBV20-1	CSASQDRSYEQYF
.	.	TRBV28	CASSFKVGGRSSYEQYF
.	TRBJ2-5	TRBV7-9	CASTDWGTETQYF
few	TRBJ2-7	TRBV6-5	CASSYLQGYEQYF
few	TRBJ1-1	TRBV5-6	CASSRDRGQGNTEAFF
.	TRBJ2-2	TRBV4-1	CASNPGQGFPGELFF
.	TRBJ2-2	TRBV25-1	CASSEVKGRGAGELFF
.	TRBJ2-5	TRBV20-1	CSARQGQGQETQYF